The 24 T cell receptor beta chains below were found in one sample sequenced in a study of T cell responses to AZD1222 COVID-19 vaccine. Generated by immunoSEQ multiplex PCR, the TCRdb table keeps only in-frame clones and is missing some. The repertoire holds some 130,000 clones, with about 80% as singletons. Sequenced material: peripheral blood, taken on day 0 of AZD1222 vaccination. The source is an adult in good health.

The V gene is TRBV10-3, the J gene TRBJ2-6; TRBD2 might be the D (5 bases). The CDR3 totals 16 residues. The V end was cut by 8 bases, the J end by 0 bases, with 14 bases between. The germline gives CDR1 ENHRY, CDR2 SYGVKD. For the CDR3, the DNA is TGTGCCATCCACGGGGATTCATTCTCTGGGGCCAACGTCCTGACTTTC. It is translated as CAIHGDSFSGANVLTF.

This clone was found once. J is TRBJ1-2 and V is TRBV7-9; tentatively, D is TRBD1 (5 bases). The CDR3 is 14 residues long. In germline, CDR1 is SEHNR, CDR2 FQNEAQ (reference sequence). Trimming cost V 8 bases and J 2 bases, with 15 bases left between them. Written as DNA, the CDR3 is TGTGCCAGCGCCTCCGGGACCGCAAACTATGGCTACACCTTC. It specifies CASASGTANYGYTF.

This clone was counted only a few times. The rearrangement links TRBV18 to TRBJ1-5; D is ambiguous. V was cut by 6 bases and J by 4 bases, with 13 bases left in between. The CDR3 consists of 14 residues. The germline V gene encodes CDR1 KGHSH and CDR2 LQKENI. The CDR3 nucleotides are TGTGCCAGCTCCCCCGAGCGTGGGAATCAGCCCCAGCATTTT. Amino acid sequence: CASSPERGNQPQHF.

The V call is TRBV18, the J call TRBJ1-2; D perhaps matches TRBD1 (6 bases). Germline assignment: CDR1 KGHSH and CDR2 LQKENI. The CDR3 consists of 15 residues. V was shortened by 3 bases and J by 0 bases, with 11 bases between the two germline ends. CDR3 coding DNA: TGTGCCAGCTCACCGCGGACAGAACCTAACTATGGCTACACCTTC. Protein product: CASSPRTEPNYGYTF.

This chain joins TRBV5-1 and TRBJ1-4; D unresolved. This CDR3 contains 15 residues. V dropped 0 bases and J dropped 7 bases, with 13 bases sitting between them. The germline CDR1 and CDR2 sequences are SGHRS and YFSETQ. CDR3 in amino acids: CASSLAQAEGEKLFF. The CDR3 DNA follows: TGCGCCAGCAGCTTGGCCCAGGCCGAGGGTGAAAAACTGTTTTTT.

The J gene is TRBJ1-2, the V gene TRBV5-8, with 7 bases aligning to TRBD1. Germline V gene sequence: CDR1 SGHTS, CDR2 YDEGEE. The trim removed 2 bases at V and 4 bases at J, leaving 2 bases unmatched. The CDR3 is 13 amino acids. CDR3 loop: CASSFDRAYGYTF. CDR3 sequence (DNA): TGTGCCAGCAGCTTTGACAGGGCCTATGGCTACACCTTC.

The gene calls are TRBV6-6 and TRBJ1-1, with D possibly TRBD1 on 5 matching bases. V was pared by 8 bases and J by 10 bases, with 17 bases between. The length of the CDR3 is 12 residues. The germline gives CDR1 MNHNY, CDR2 SVGAGI (reference sequence). The CDR3 nucleotides are TGTGCCAGCGCCCAGGCCTCAGGGCTAGCTTTCTTT. This codes for CASAQASGLAFF.

The chain recombines TRBV5-1 with TRBJ2-6; 7 bases are a match to TRBD1. The CDR3 length is 15 residues. Germline-derived CDR1 and CDR2 are SGHRS and YFSETQ. V gave up 3 bases and J gave up 2 bases; unmatched junction bases: 2. The CDR3 here is CASSSTGPGANVLTF. The CDR3 DNA follows: TGCGCCAGCAGCTCGACAGGGCCTGGGGCCAACGTCCTGACTTTC. Full variable domain (outside the CDR3, taken from reference TRBV5-1 and TRBJ2-6): KAGVTQTPRYLIKTRGQQVTLSCSPISGHRSVSWYQQTPGQGLQFLFEYFSETQRNKGNFPGRFSGRQFSNSRSEMNVSTLELGDSALYLCASSSTGPGANVLTFGAGSRLTVL.

V usage is TRBV7-9 and J usage is TRBJ1-1; 8 bases fit TRBD1. This CDR3 contains 13 residues. V dropped 5 bases and J dropped 4; count of bases not matched to a gene: 3. CDR1 and CDR2 (germline): SEHNR, FQNEAQ (reference sequence). The CDR3 loop reads CASSPQGGTEAFF. In DNA form, the CDR3 reads TGTGCCAGCAGCCCACAGGGGGGCACTGAAGCTTTCTTT.

The rearrangement joins TRBV5-1 to TRBJ1-6, with 10 bases fitting TRBD1. Germline V gene sequence: CDR1 SGHRS, CDR2 YFSETQ. The CDR3 is made up of 15 amino acids. V trimming: 4 bases; J trimming: 10 bases; junction bases outside the gene matches: 8. CDR3 sequence reads: CASSLGTGERSPLHF. CDR3 bases: TGCGCCAGCAGCCTCGGGACAGGGGAACGCTCACCCCTCCACTTT.

The chain uses TRBV12-3 or TRBV12-4 and TRBJ1-5; D is ambiguous. The CDR3 is 13 residues long. Trimming took off 6 bases at V and 3 bases at J, with 9 bases between the two ends. Here the CDR3 reads CASRRANNQPQHF. DNA of the CDR3: TGTGCCAGCAGGAGGGCGAACAATCAGCCCCAGCATTTT.

The rearrangement joins TRBV18 to TRBJ2-3, with D perhaps matching TRBD1 (6 bases). The germline gives CDR1 KGHSH, CDR2 LQKENI. Trimming cost V 2 bases and J 1 base, with 22 bases left between them. The CDR3 runs 19 residues. The CDR3 coding sequence is TGTGCCAGCTCACCAGCGCGTTTCTTTGGGGGCGAGGGCACAGATACGCAGTATTTT. Translated: CASSPARFFGGEGTDTQYF.

The J gene is TRBJ1-2, the V gene TRBV28, with 7 bases that match TRBD1. Germline V gene lookup returns CDR1 MDHEN and CDR2 SYDVKM. CDR3 length: 15 amino acids. J lost 6 bases, V lost 3 bases, and 10 bases had no gene match. DNA of the CDR3: TGTGCCAGCAGTTTTATAGGGGGCGCTTTGAATGGCTACACCTTC. Protein sequence: CASSFIGGALNGYTF.

The chain joins TRBV6-6 to TRBJ1-1; weak D call: TRBD1 (6 bases). The CDR3 loop spans 13 amino acids. CDR1 MNHNY and CDR2 SVGAGI come from the germline V gene (reference sequence). V was pared by 7 bases and J by 5 bases, with 14 bases between. CDR3 nucleotide sequence: TGTGCCAGCAATGCGGGGGCGTGGACTGAAGCTTTCTTT. Translation gives CASNAGAWTEAFF.

This clone occurred a few times. The chain is built from TRBV7-9 and TRBJ1-1; TRBD1 matches 7 bases. The germline gives CDR1 SEHNR, CDR2 FQNEAQ (reference sequence). CDR3 length equals 15 residues. The trim removed 5 bases at V and 5 bases at J, leaving 11 bases unmatched. Here the CDR3 reads CASSPTTGIGTEAFF. The CDR3 DNA is TGTGCCAGCAGCCCGACGACAGGGATAGGGACTGAAGCTTTCTTT.

The chain couples TRBV5-1 to TRBJ1-1; D is uncertain. The CDR3 is made up of 14 amino acids. Trimming stripped 0 bases from V and 0 bases from J, with 6 bases between. Per germline, CDR1 SGHRS and CDR2 YFSETQ. CDR3 coding DNA: TGCGCCAGCAGCTTGGGACACCTGAACACTGAAGCTTTCTTT. Translation: CASSLGHLNTEAFF. Full variable domain (outside the CDR3, taken from reference TRBV5-1 and TRBJ1-1): KAGVTQTPRYLIKTRGQQVTLSCSPISGHRSVSWYQQTPGQGLQFLFEYFSETQRNKGNFPGRFSGRQFSNSRSEMNVSTLELGDSALYLCASSLGHLNTEAFFGQGTRLTVV.

The V gene is TRBV11-2, the J gene TRBJ2-2, with D possibly being TRBD1 (5 bases). V lost 2 bases and J lost 2, with 6 bases in between. CDR3 size: 14 residues. Germline V CDR1 and CDR2: SGHAT, FQNNGV. CDR3 sequence: CASSLQGNTGELFF. The CDR3, as DNA: TGTGCCAGCAGCTTACAGGGAAACACCGGGGAGCTGTTTTTT.

This chain uses TRBV27 with TRBJ1-1; TRBD1 might be the D (6 bases). The CDR3 runs to 12 residues. Germline V gene sequence: CDR1 MNHEY, CDR2 SMNVEV (reference sequence). V lost 2 bases, J lost 11 bases, and 12 bases lay in between. The CDR3 bases are TGTGCCAGCAGTTTAGGAGGGGGGAGGGCTTTCTTT. Its translation is CASSLGGGRAFF.

The chain combines TRBV5-1 with TRBJ1-1, with D uncertain. The germline CDR1 and CDR2 sequences are SGHRS and YFSETQ. The CDR3 length is 13 residues. V dropped 4 bases and J dropped 0 bases, with 7 bases sitting between them. DNA of the CDR3: TGCGCCAGCAGCCCTGAACTGAACACTGAAGCTTTCTTT. Translated: CASSPELNTEAFF.

J is TRBJ1-1 and V is TRBV19; no definite D call. V was clipped by 3 bases and J by 4 bases, with 6 bases between them. CDR1 and CDR2 (germline): LNHDA, SQIVND (reference sequence). This CDR3 is 12 amino acids long. The DNA of the CDR3 is TGTGCCAGTAGTATTGGAGCCACTGAAGCTTTCTTT. Protein: CASSIGATEAFF.

The J gene is TRBJ1-5, the V gene TRBV24-1; D call uncertain. There are 14 residues in the CDR3. Germline V gene sequence: CDR1 KGHDR, CDR2 SFDVKD. V was cut by 3 bases and J by 5 bases, with 10 bases left in between. Written as DNA, the CDR3 is TGTGCCACCAGTGATAGGAGACTGGATCAGCCCCAGCATTTT. Its translation: CATSDRRLDQPQHF.

The genes are TRBV12-3 or TRBV12-4 and TRBJ1-4; D unresolved. V was trimmed by 8 bases and J by 7 bases, leaving 8 bases between them. This CDR3 spans 11 amino acids. The CDR3 DNA sequence: TGTGCCAGCCTTGTGGGTGAAAAACTGTTTTTT. Translation: CASLVGEKLFF.

This chain joins TRBV5-1 and TRBJ2-7; no firm D call. Germline CDR1 and CDR2: SGHRS and YFSETQ. V was pared by 1 base and J by 4 bases, with 9 bases between. The CDR3 is 13 residues long. The CDR3 reads CASSLLPLYEQYF. CDR3 nucleotides: TGCGCCAGCAGCTTGCTCCCCCTATACGAGCAGTACTTC.

This sequence joins TRBV2 and TRBJ2-2; maybe TRBD1 (6 bases). The V end lost 7 bases, the J end lost 2 bases, and 11 bases lay between the germline ends. Germline V gene data show CDR1 as SNHLY and CDR2 as FYNNEI. There are 14 residues in the CDR3. The CDR3 here is CASKKQGNTGELFF. The CDR3 bases are TGTGCCAGCAAGAAACAGGGAAACACCGGGGAGCTGTTTTTT.